In this sample, the clone carrying this T cell receptor beta chain turned up a few times. Germline CDR1 is KGHSH and CDR2 is LQKENI. V was cut by 6 bases and J by 11 bases, with 14 bases left in between. The CDR3 extends over 13 amino acids. This sample is part of a study of T cells in Graves' hyperthyroidism and ophthalmopathy. Authors of the study amplified TCR beta CDR3 regions from RNA transcripts. A first-round RT-PCR of the TCR CDR3 used the HTBI primer set. TCRdb itself ran the multiplex PCR reads through MiXCR, one entry per CDR3 protein. Of a few hundred thousand distinct CDR3 sequences listed, 46% are singletons.

The TCR sequence derives from a woman aged 18 to 35 with Graves' hyperthyroidism. This sequence joins TRBV18 and TRBJ1-6; no clear D. Material: peripheral blood or thyroid tissue (not recorded which). DNA of the CDR3: TGTGCCAGCTCTCCAATGGGAGTGACACCCCTCCACTTT. Its translation: CASSPMGVTPLHF.